This paragraph covers one T cell receptor (beta chain) sequence. These data come from a study of shared clonotypes between healthy human individuals. Only in-frame clones appear in the TCRdb table, and some are missing; sequencing was by immunoSEQ multiplex PCR. This sample has some 2.3 million clones, with over 85% found just once. This sequence originates from a man aged 18 to 30 in good health. Some clones in this sample may be carry-over from other donors' samples. The specimen was naive CD4+ T cells from PBMCs. The subset here: CD45RA+ positively selected.

CDR3 residues: CASSHEGPLINTEAFF. The CDR3 DNA reads TGTGCCAGCAGTCATGAGGGTCCCCTTATAAACACTGAAGCTTTCTTT. This sequence joins TRBV27 and TRBJ1-1; D is ambiguous. V was shortened by 5 bases and J by 2 bases, with 18 bases between the two germline ends. The CDR3 runs to 16 residues. The germline V gene encodes CDR1 MNHEY and CDR2 SMNVEV (reference sequence).